This is a list of T cell receptor beta chains from one sample in a study. TCRdb re-derived calls from the RT-PCR reads in MiXCR, one entry per CDR3 protein. The data hold about 540 distinct CDR3 sequences, with 50% to 65% observed a single time. The sequencing sample was made of memory CD4+ T cells from salivary gland. These receptors all come from a female donor with primary Sjogren's syndrome. Both conserved end residues are part of each CDR3. Fields, in order: D gene, J gene, clone size, V gene, CDR3 DNA, CDR3 protein. The D gene is left open where the match is weak. Some rows have no size entry. The others give once, few or many, or a class for an expanded clone.

TRBD2,TRBJ2-7,large,TRBV7-9,TGTGCCAGCAGCTTACTAGCGGGGGAAGTCTCCTACGAGCAGTACTTC,CASSLLAGEVSYEQYF
-,TRBJ1-4,many,TRBV10-3,TGTGCCATCAGTGATCCTCCTACAACTAATGAAAAACTGTTTTTT,CAISDPPTTNEKLFF
-,TRBJ2-7,-,TRBV29-1,TGCAGCGCCTCACTGGGCGTAGAAACCTACGAGCAGTACTTC,CSASLGVETYEQYF
-,TRBJ2-3,-,TRBV5-1,TGCGCCAGCAGCTTCCAGGCTGTGAGCACAGATACGCAGTATTTT,CASSFQAVSTDTQYF
-,TRBJ2-3,large,TRBV6-6,TGTGCCAGCAGTTTTCTGGTGGGTCGCACAGATACGCAGTATTTT,CASSFLVGRTDTQYF
-,TRBJ2-7,large,TRBV7-9,TGTGCCAGCAGCCCCCACCAGGGGTCGGGCCACGAGCAGTACTTC,CASSPHQGSGHEQYF
-,TRBJ1-1,large,TRBV20-1,TGCAGTGCTAGAGAGGACGGGAACACTGAAGCTTTCTTT,CSAREDGNTEAFF
TRBD2,TRBJ2-2,medium-sized,TRBV5-4,TGTGCCAGCAGCTTGGGGAGCGGGGGAGAAGCCGGGGAGCTGTTTTTT,CASSLGSGGEAGELFF
-,TRBJ2-1,-,TRBV7-8,TGTGCCTGCAGCTTAGCCGAAACTTACGAGCAGTTCTTC,CACSLAETYEQFF
-,TRBJ1-5,-,TRBV6-5,TGTGCCAGCAGTTACAGGGATAGCAATCAGCCCCAGCATTTT,CASSYRDSNQPQHF
TRBD1,TRBJ1-5,-,TRBV12-3/TRBV12-4,TGTGCCAGCAGCTTGACAGGGGGCGGTCAGCCCCAGCATTTT,CASSLTGGGQPQHF
TRBD2,TRBJ2-5,large,TRBV24-1,TGTGCCACCAGTGACCTGTTGACTAGCGGGGAAGAGACCCAGTACTTC,CATSDLLTSGEETQYF
TRBD2,TRBJ2-1,-,TRBV7-3,TGTGCCAGCAGCTCCGCTAGCGGGAGCTCCTACAATGAGCAGTTCTTC,CASSSASGSSYNEQFF
-,TRBJ2-1,large,TRBV11-2,TGTGCCAGCAGCTTAGATCGGGGATCTGAGCAGTTCTTC,CASSLDRGSEQFF
-,TRBJ1-1,large,TRBV20-1,TGCAGTGCTAGAGTGGGTGCCCTTACCCCGCAAGCTTTCTTT,CSARVGALTPQAFF
-,TRBJ1-4,medium-sized,TRBV20-1,TGCAGTGCTAGTAAACGGAATGAAAAACTGTTTTTT,CSASKRNEKLFF
-,TRBJ1-4,-,TRBV27,TGTGCCAGCAGCCGCGGTGGGGTAACTAATGAAAAACTGTTTTTT,CASSRGGVTNEKLFF
TRBD2,TRBJ2-5,-,TRBV6-1,TGTGCCAGCAGCGACAGGGGACTAGCGGGGGGGCCGGGGACCCAGTACTTC,CASSDRGLAGGPGTQYF
-,TRBJ2-1,large,TRBV20-1,TGCAGTGCTAGAGATCTCCAAGCGCATAATGAGCAGTTCTTC,CSARDLQAHNEQFF
-,TRBJ2-5,large,TRBV30,TGTGCCTGGAGCCCCCGGGGCAGCCTCCAAGAGACCCAGTACTTC,CAWSPRGSLQETQYF
-,TRBJ2-3,-,TRBV10-3,TGTGCCATCAGTGAGCCCCTGACAGATACGCAGTATTTT,CAISEPLTDTQYF
-,TRBJ2-1,-,TRBV6-5,TGTGCCAGCAGTTACTGGGGGGAGGAGAGTGAGCAGTTCTTC,CASSYWGEESEQFF
TRBD1,TRBJ2-2,-,TRBV5-1,TGCGCCAGCAGCCCAACAGGGGCGGCCACCGGGGAGCTGTTTTTT,CASSPTGAATGELFF
-,TRBJ2-5,-,TRBV20-1,TGCAGTGCTAGCCTCAGTTACTACCGTGGGACCCAGTACTTC,CSASLSYYRGTQYF
-,TRBJ2-2,large,TRBV20-1,TGCAGTGCTCCACGGGCCGATACCGGGGAGCTGTTTTTT,CSAPRADTGELFF
-,TRBJ2-7,-,TRBV6-6,TGTGCCAGCACCTTGGACAAGAACTACGAGCAGTACTTC,CASTLDKNYEQYF
TRBD1,TRBJ2-2,-,TRBV12-3/TRBV12-4,TGTGCCAGCAGACGGACAGGCGGCACCGGGGAGCTGTTTTTT,CASRRTGGTGELFF
TRBD2,TRBJ2-4,-,TRBV20-1,TGCAGTGCCCTTCGAGAGCGGGGGGGCCATAGTGCCAAAAACATTCAGTACTTC,CSALRERGGHSAKNIQYF
TRBD2,TRBJ2-2,-,TRBV4-2,TGTGCCAGCAGCCCAAGGACTAGCGGGGGGATCAACACCGGGGAGCTGTTTTTT,CASSPRTSGGINTGELFF
TRBD2,TRBJ2-1,-,TRBV7-2,TGTGCCAGCAGCTTAGTCAGCGGGAGCTCCTACAATGAGCAGTTCTTC,CASSLVSGSSYNEQFF
-,TRBJ2-3,few,TRBV6-5,TGTGCCAGCAGTTACCTAGATACGCAGTATTTT,CASSYLDTQYF
TRBD2,TRBJ2-7,large,TRBV20-1,TGCAGTGCTAAGACCCGGACTAGCTGGGAATCCTACGAGCAGTACTTC,CSAKTRTSWESYEQYF
TRBD1,TRBJ2-1,-,TRBV7-2,TGTGCCAGCAAACAGGGGGTTAAGTACGGTGAGCAGTTCTTC,CASKQGVKYGEQFF
-,TRBJ1-1,large,TRBV6-1,TGTGCCAGCAGTGAAGATACCGGCCAGTGGAACACTGAAGCTTTCTTT,CASSEDTGQWNTEAFF
-,TRBJ2-3,large,TRBV5-1,TGCGCCAGCAGCTTGGAAAGCGGTGGAGATACGCAGTATTTT,CASSLESGGDTQYF
TRBD1,TRBJ2-7,-,TRBV18,TGTGCCAGCTCACATACGACAGGGGTGGGCCTCTACGAGCAGTACTTC,CASSHTTGVGLYEQYF
-,TRBJ1-6,large,TRBV7-2,TGTGCCAGCAGGAACAGGAATAATTCACCCCTCCACTTT,CASRNRNNSPLHF
-,TRBJ2-4,large,TRBV6-2/TRBV6-3,TGTGCCAGCAGTTACTCGCCAGGGGGGTGGAAAAACATTCAGTACTTC,CASSYSPGGWKNIQYF
TRBD1,TRBJ2-4,-,TRBV23-1,TGCGCCAGCAGCCAACAGGGGTTGGCCAAAAACATTCAGTACTTC,CASSQQGLAKNIQYF
-,TRBJ2-3,-,TRBV7-2,TGTGCCAGCAGCTTACGTTTAGATACGCAGTATTTT,CASSLRLDTQYF
TRBD1,TRBJ2-3,large,TRBV6-5,TGTGCCAGCTCCGAGACAGGGGCTAGCACAGATACGCAGTATTTT,CASSETGASTDTQYF
TRBD2,TRBJ2-2,medium-sized,TRBV20-1,TGCAGTGCTAAGGCGGGAGGGCTGTACACCGGGGAGCTGTTTTTT,CSAKAGGLYTGELFF
-,TRBJ2-3,-,TRBV5-5,TGTGCCAGCAGCTTGGCCGGCACAGATACGCAGTATTTT,CASSLAGTDTQYF
-,TRBJ1-6,-,TRBV6-1,TGTGCCGGACGACAGTATAATTCACCCCTCCACTTT,CAGRQYNSPLHF
-,TRBJ1-2,large,TRBV27,TGTGCCAGCAGTTTCTTAAGCGACAGAGACAACTTTAACTATGGCTACACCTTC,CASSFLSDRDNFNYGYTF
TRBD1,TRBJ2-3,large,TRBV12-3/TRBV12-4,TGTGCCAGTCTAGACAGGGTCAGCACAGATACGCAGTATTTT,CASLDRVSTDTQYF
TRBD1,TRBJ2-5,-,TRBV3-1,TGTGCCAGCAGCCGAGACAGGGTCCAAGAGACCCAGTACTTC,CASSRDRVQETQYF
-,TRBJ1-5,-,TRBV7-9,TGTGCCAGCAGCTTGTCCCCCTTTCAGCCCCAGCATTTT,CASSLSPFQPQHF